The 16 T cell receptor beta chains listed next were all sequenced from one sample in a study of blood T cell repertoires in COVID-19. This table comes from immunoSEQ multiplex PCR, and its TCRdb copy is limited to in-frame clones, with some not included. The repertoire holds nearly 40,000 clones, with 80% as singletons. The sequenced sample was peripheral blood. Source of these receptors: a man at least 80 years old with active or convalescent COVID-19.

The V and J genes are TRBV21-1 and TRBJ2-2; the D call TRBD1 from the table was never checked on the DNA. TRBV21-1 has pseudogene status. CDR3 length: 19 residues. The CDR3 loop is CASSKAPVTDPRNTGELFF. The DNA of the CDR3 is TGTGCCAGCAGCAAAGCGCCGGTAACAGACCCACGGAACACCGGGGAGCTGTTTTTT.

The genes are TRBV6-5 and TRBJ2-5; possibly TRBD1 for D (6 bases). Germline assignment: CDR1 MNHEY and CDR2 SVGAGI. V was pared by 6 bases and J by 2 bases, with 13 bases between. This CDR3 comprises 14 residues. The CDR3: CASRRTELQETQYF. Here the CDR3 DNA reads TGTGCCAGCAGGAGGACAGAGCTTCAAGAGACCCAGTACTTC.

The chain combines TRBV28 with TRBJ2-7, with D possibly TRBD1 on 6 matching bases. The germline V gene encodes CDR1 MDHEN and CDR2 SYDVKM. Between the trimmed V and J ends, which lost 5 bases and 0 bases, there was a span of 14 bases. The CDR3 is 15 residues long. The CDR3 DNA follows: TGTGCCAGCAGTCCCCCGACAGGACTCTCCTACGAGCAGTACTTC. Translation: CASSPPTGLSYEQYF.

The CDR3 sequence is CASSVVGRNEQFF. The CDR3 DNA reads as TGTGCCAGCAGCGTAGTGGGGAGGAATGAGCAGTTCTTC. V is TRBV9 and J is TRBJ2-1; maybe TRBD2 (6 bases). CDR1 is SGDLS and CDR2 is YYNGEE in the germline V gene. Trimming took 0 bases from V and 7 from J, leaving 8 bases between them. The CDR3 covers 13 residues.

The chain is built from TRBV9 and TRBJ1-2; 7 bases map to TRBD1. The length of the CDR3 is 17 residues. The germline gives CDR1 SGDLS, CDR2 YYNGEE. After removal of 0 bases from V and 2 bases from J, the junction contained 10 bases not matched to a gene. For the CDR3, the DNA is TGTGCCAGCAGCGTAGCGGTCGAGACAGGGACGAACTATGGCTACACCTTC. Translated, it gives CASSVAVETGTNYGYTF.

This CDR3 is CASSWRTGEDEQYF. The CDR3 DNA is TGTGCCAGCAGCTGGAGGACAGGGGAGGACGAGCAGTACTTC. This chain uses TRBV7-2 with TRBJ2-7; 9 bases line up with TRBD1. V gave up 4 bases and J gave up 5 bases; unmatched junction bases: 6. The CDR3 has 14 residues. Germline-derived CDR1 and CDR2 are SGHTA and FQGNSA.

The V gene is TRBV2, the J gene TRBJ2-7; 8 nucleotides align to TRBD1. The CDR3 is made up of 17 amino acids. V lost 8 bases to trimming and J lost 2 bases; unmatched junction nucleotides: 17. Per the germline V gene, CDR1 is SNHLY and CDR2 is FYNNEI. In DNA, the CDR3 is TGTGCCAGCTCTGGGGGACAGGACCTCGTTAGAACCTACGAGCAGTACTTC. Its translation is CASSGGQDLVRTYEQYF.

The chain has TRBV16 and TRBJ2-1; D may be TRBD1 (5 bases). The germline gives CDR1 KGHSY, CDR2 FQNENV. V lost 0 bases and J 15 bases, leaving 12 bases between the germline ends. This CDR3 contains 12 residues. The CDR3 sequence: CASSQSGQGGFF. The DNA for the CDR3 is TGTGCCAGCAGCCAATCCGGGCAGGGCGGGTTCTTC.

V and J are TRBV12-3 or TRBV12-4 and TRBJ1-1; D remains unclear. The CDR3 covers 13 residues. Between the trimmed V and J ends, which lost 3 bases and 1 base, there was a span of 6 bases. Here the CDR3 DNA reads TGTGCCAGCAGTTTTCCAGGGAACACTGAAGCTTTCTTT. It specifies CASSFPGNTEAFF.

V usage is TRBV5-1 and J usage is TRBJ2-3; weak D call: TRBD2 (5 bases). The CDR3 contains 14 residues. In germline, CDR1 is SGHRS, CDR2 YFSETQ. V was clipped by 4 bases and J by 2 bases, with 11 bases between them. CDR3 sequence (DNA): TGCGCCAGCAGCGGCGGACTGTACACAGATACGCAGTATTTT. As protein: CASSGGLYTDTQYF.

The chain couples TRBV7-9 to TRBJ1-3; no clear D. V dropped 5 bases and J dropped 0 bases, with 14 bases sitting between them. CDR1 is SEHNR and CDR2 is FQNEAQ in the germline V gene (reference sequence). The CDR3 runs 16 residues. CDR3 DNA: TGTGCCAGCAGCCTCTTGCAGTCCTTCTCTGGAAACACCATATATTTT. This translates into CASSLLQSFSGNTIYF.

CDR3 sequence: CSVGRYNEQFF. For the CDR3, the DNA is TGCAGCGTGGGGCGGTACAATGAGCAGTTCTTC. The chain is built from TRBV29-1 and TRBJ2-1; TRBD1 is a possible D gene (5 bases). Trimming removed 6 bases from V and 4 bases from J, with 7 bases in between. The CDR3 totals 11 residues. CDR1 is SQVTM and CDR2 is ANQGSEA in the germline V gene.

The V call is TRBV10-3, the J call TRBJ2-2; D is unclear. The germline V and J ends were trimmed by 2 bases and 5 bases, with 9 bases remaining between them. This CDR3 is built from 14 residues. In germline, CDR1 is ENHRY, CDR2 SYGVKD. CDR3 coding DNA: TGTGCCATCAGTGAGAGGCGGAGTACCGGGGAGCTGTTTTTT. Protein: CAISERRSTGELFF.

The V call is TRBV30, the J call TRBJ1-6; unclear D gene. CDR3 length: 14 residues. Per the germline V gene, CDR1 is GTSNPN and CDR2 is SVGIG (reference sequence). V was shortened by 2 bases and J by 7 bases, with 12 bases between the two germline ends. CDR3 loop: CAWSLGGSNSPLHF. The CDR3 DNA sequence: TGTGCCTGGAGTTTGGGAGGCTCAAATTCACCCCTCCACTTT.

The chain couples TRBV27 to TRBJ1-1; D is perhaps TRBD1 (5 bases). CDR1 and CDR2 (germline): MNHEY, SMNVEV (reference sequence). Trimming took off 5 bases at V and 3 bases at J, with 10 bases between the two ends. CDR3 length equals 13 residues. CDR3 amino acids: CASSLQGDTEAFF. DNA of the CDR3: TGTGCCAGCAGTCTCCAGGGTGACACTGAAGCTTTCTTT.

The rearrangement uses TRBV11-2 and TRBJ2-1; TRBD2 matches 9 bases. V dropped 4 bases and J dropped 6; count of bases not matched to a gene: 10. The germline V gene encodes CDR1 SGHAT and CDR2 FQNNGV. The CDR3 length is 16 residues. The CDR3 coding sequence is TGTGCCAGCAGCTACGAATTAGCGGGGGAGACCAATGAGCAGTTCTTC. This sequence encodes CASSYELAGETNEQFF.